This passage covers 19 T cell receptor beta chains from one sample sequenced in a study of PD-L1 blockade in urothelial cancer. Sequencing was performed with immunoSEQ multiplex PCR; in TCRdb, only in-frame clones are kept and a portion is missing. The table shows under 70,000 clones, with about nine tenths occurring only once. Time point specified: peripheral blood 6 weeks after treatment start. The specimen was PBMCs, collected around atezolizumab (anti-PD-L1) treatment. The receptors stem from a man aged 60 to 75 with urothelial cancer.

This clone was detected a few times. This sequence joins TRBV4-1 and TRBJ1-5, with D uncertain. The V end lost 0 bases, the J end lost 5 bases, and 11 bases lay between the germline ends. Germline values: CDR1 MGHRA, CDR2 YSYEKL. This CDR3 has 15 amino acids. This CDR3 is CASSQERDEDQPQHF. DNA for the CDR3: TGCGCCAGCAGCCAAGAGAGGGATGAGGATCAGCCCCAGCATTTT.

The chain has TRBV4-3 and TRBJ2-3; D call uncertain. Germline CDR1 LGHNA, CDR2 YSLEER. The CDR3 extends over 15 amino acids. Trimming stripped 0 bases from V and 4 bases from J, with 11 bases between. Here the CDR3 DNA reads TGCGCCAGCAGCCAAGATTTACCGAGGCCAGATACGCAGTATTTT. Translated, it gives CASSQDLPRPDTQYF.

The V gene is TRBV6-5, the J gene TRBJ1-2; D not certain. Germline V CDR1 and CDR2: MNHEY, SVGAGI. V was cut by 6 bases and J by 1 base, with 9 bases left in between. The CDR3 extends over 13 amino acids. The CDR3 DNA is TGTGCCAGCAGCCGAGAGGGTAACTATGGCTACACCTTC. Amino acid sequence: CASSREGNYGYTF.

The chain joins TRBV28 to TRBJ2-7; 7 bases are shared with TRBD2. Germline lookup yields CDR1 MDHEN and CDR2 SYDVKM. V lost 6 bases and J lost 4; bases outside the gene matches: 18. The CDR3 sequence is 17 residues long. CDR3 loop: CASSSQGTTTAWYEQYF. CDR3 nucleotide sequence: TGTGCCAGCAGCAGCCAAGGGACTACCACGGCGTGGTACGAGCAGTACTTC.

This clone showed up just a few times. The J gene is TRBJ2-3, the V gene TRBV29-1; 7 nucleotides match TRBD1. With V trimmed by 4 bases and J by 1 base, 2 bases remained unmatched. Germline V gene sequence: CDR1 SQVTM, CDR2 ANQGSEA. This CDR3 has 13 residues. The CDR3 reads CSVAQGGTDTQYF. DNA of the CDR3: TGCAGCGTTGCGCAGGGGGGCACAGATACGCAGTATTTT.

The rearrangement uses TRBV19 and TRBJ1-6; 7 bases align to TRBD1. The V gene end was trimmed by 5 bases and the J gene end by 9 bases; junction bases not matched to a gene: 10. This CDR3 is 15 amino acids long. Per germline, CDR1 LNHDA and CDR2 SQIVND (reference sequence). CDR3 DNA sequence: TGTGCCAGTAGTGCCCCACCAGGGGGAGGTTCACCCCTCCACTTT. This codes for CASSAPPGGGSPLHF.

The gene calls are TRBV6-5 and TRBJ1-1, with 9 bases fitting TRBD1. This CDR3 comprises 16 residues. Germline CDR1 is MNHEY and CDR2 is SVGAGI. The V and J ends lost 2 bases and 5 bases, in that order; junction bases with no gene match: 9. The DNA of the CDR3 is TGTGCCAGCAGTTACCCCTTGGGACAGGGTGGGACTGAAGCTTTCTTT. It specifies CASSYPLGQGGTEAFF.

This chain connects TRBV6-6 to TRBJ1-2, with a tentative D call TRBD1 (6 bases). V lost 6 bases and J lost 6, with 14 bases in between. The CDR3 sequence is 13 residues long. Looked up from germline, CDR1 is MNHNY and CDR2 is SVGAGI (reference sequence). The DNA of the CDR3 is TGTGCCAGCAGCCAAACAGGGAGTAATGGCTACACCTTC. Protein product: CASSQTGSNGYTF.

This chain connects TRBV19 to TRBJ2-1; 9 bases agree with TRBD2. J gave up 4 bases and V 8 bases, and 9 bases lay outside the gene matches. This CDR3 region has 15 residues. Germline V gives CDR1 LNHDA, CDR2 SQIVND (reference sequence). CDR3 loop: CASYPGTSSYNEQFF. The CDR3 DNA is TGTGCCAGTTATCCCGGGACTAGCAGTTACAATGAGCAGTTCTTC.

The genes are TRBV30 and TRBJ1-4, with no clear D. Between the trimmed V and J ends, which lost 5 bases and 8 bases, there was a span of 6 bases. Germline V gene lookup returns CDR1 GTSNPN and CDR2 SVGIG (reference sequence). There are 10 residues in the CDR3. In nucleotides, the CDR3 is TGTGCCTGGGGGAGGGAAAAACTGTTTTTT. Protein: CAWGREKLFF.

The chain uses TRBV29-1 and TRBJ1-6; D perhaps matches TRBD1 (6 bases). Germline V gene data show CDR1 as SQVTM and CDR2 as ANQGSEA. V was shortened by 0 bases and J by 8 bases, with 8 bases between the two germline ends. This CDR3 is built from 13 residues. The CDR3 spells CSVEEDRYSPLHF. CDR3 DNA sequence: TGCAGCGTTGAAGAGGACAGATATTCACCCCTCCACTTT.

The chain is built from TRBV5-4 and TRBJ1-1, with a tentative D call TRBD1 (6 bases). With 3 bases removed from V and 6 bases from J, the gap between germline ends came to 18 bases. Germline V gives CDR1 SGHNT, CDR2 YYREEE (reference sequence). This CDR3 contains 15 residues. DNA of the CDR3: TGTGCCAGCAGCTCTGGGGGCAGGACACAGGCTGAAGCTTTCTTT. Its protein is CASSSGGRTQAEAFF.

The chain carries TRBV28 and TRBJ1-1; D gene uncertain. The CDR3 is made up of 12 amino acids. Germline-derived CDR1 and CDR2 are MDHEN and SYDVKM. V gave up 6 bases and J gave up 1 base, with 6 bases separating them. CDR3 nucleotides: TGTGCCAGCAGGCGGTGGAACACTGAAGCTTTCTTT. Protein product: CASRRWNTEAFF.

The rearrangement uses TRBV4-3 and TRBJ2-7; TRBD2 matches at 10 bases. Germline loops: CDR1 LGHNA, CDR2 YSLEER. This CDR3 comprises 16 residues. Trimming took 0 bases from V and 2 from J; bases not matched to a gene: 4. CDR3 residues: CASSQEVTSGTYEQYF. In DNA form, the CDR3 reads TGCGCCAGCAGCCAAGAGGTTACTAGCGGGACCTACGAGCAGTACTTC.

The rearrangement joins TRBV18 to TRBJ1-1; D possibly corresponds to TRBD1 (6 bases). V lost 6 bases, J lost 7 bases, and 15 bases lay in between. CDR1 is KGHSH and CDR2 is LQKENI in the germline V gene. The CDR3 is 13 residues long. The CDR3 DNA reads TGTGCCAGCTCTTTTGGGACAATAATTGAAGCTTTCTTT. Translation: CASSFGTIIEAFF.

This clone has just one count. The chain carries TRBV27 and TRBJ2-2; TRBD2 agrees at 9 bases. The junction had 12 bases not matched to a gene; V was cut back by 3 bases and J by 7 bases. The CDR3 has 17 amino acids. Germline CDR1 MNHEY, CDR2 SMNVEV (reference sequence). The CDR3 loop reads CASSLSPGLARGGELFF. The CDR3 bases are TGTGCCAGCAGTTTGTCCCCGGGACTAGCAAGAGGCGGGGAGCTGTTTTTT.

As for this clone: Mismatch with germline at one junction end may stem from a read error. This sequence joins TRBV28 and TRBJ2-7; 14 nucleotides align to TRBD2. From germline, CDR1 is MDHEN and CDR2 SYDVKM. There are 15 residues in the CDR3. The CDR3: CASSRTGTSGSGRVF. CDR3 bases: TGTGCCAGCAGCCGAACCGGGACTAGCGGGAGTGGGAGGGTCTTC.

The rearrangement links TRBV9 to TRBJ1-3; a weak D match, TRBD1 (5 bases). The CDR3 is 16 residues long. V was trimmed by 0 bases and J by 4 bases, leaving 14 bases between them. Germline V lookup: CDR1 SGDLS, CDR2 YYNGEE. DNA for the CDR3: TGTGCCAGCAGCGTAGATTGGGGGGAGGGAGGAAACACCATATATTTT. It yields the protein CASSVDWGEGGNTIYF.

The rearrangement uses TRBV5-4 and TRBJ1-5, with 7 bases fitting TRBD1. V shed 0 bases and J 6 bases; nucleotides not matched to a gene: 0. The CDR3 runs 13 residues. Germline V gives CDR1 SGHNT, CDR2 YYREEE (reference sequence). As DNA, the CDR3 is TGTGCCAGCAGCTTGGACAGGGGTCAGCCCCAGCATTTT. Protein sequence: CASSLDRGQPQHF.